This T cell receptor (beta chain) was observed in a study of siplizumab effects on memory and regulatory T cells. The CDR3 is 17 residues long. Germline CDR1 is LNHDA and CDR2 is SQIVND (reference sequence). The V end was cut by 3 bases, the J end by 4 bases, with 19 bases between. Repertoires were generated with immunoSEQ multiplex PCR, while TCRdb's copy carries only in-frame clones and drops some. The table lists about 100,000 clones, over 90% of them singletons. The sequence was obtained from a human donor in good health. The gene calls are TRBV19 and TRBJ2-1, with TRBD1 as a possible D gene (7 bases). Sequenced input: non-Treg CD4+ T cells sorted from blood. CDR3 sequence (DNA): TGTGCCAGTAGTATCCTTACGCGGGACAGTTTATACAATGAGCAGTTCTTC. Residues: CASSILTRDSLYNEQFF. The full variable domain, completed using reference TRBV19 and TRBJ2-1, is DGGITQSPKYLFRKEGQNVTLSCEQNLNHDAMYWYRQDPGQGLRLIYYSQIVNDFQKGDIAEGYSVSREKKESFPLTVTSAQKNPTAFYLCASSILTRDSLYNEQFFGPGTRLTVL.